Below, 18 T cell receptor beta chains from the same sample are listed, as sequenced in a study of T cell repertoires in ileal Crohn's disease. Produced via immunoSEQ multiplex PCR; TCRdb's table is partial and in-frame only. The data contain about 14,000 clones, roughly 80% of them singletons. The sample taken for sequencing was ileal tissue. The receptor source for this set is an adult with Crohn's disease.

In its sample, this clone was seen a few times. The chain is built from TRBV25-1 and TRBJ1-3, with D possibly being TRBD1 (6 bases). Germline CDR1 reads MGHDK; CDR2 reads SYGVNS. V was shortened by 3 bases and J by 2 bases, with 8 bases between the two germline ends. This CDR3 has 14 residues. CDR3 protein: CASSDYRAGNTIYF. CDR3 nucleotide sequence: TGTGCCAGCAGTGACTACAGGGCTGGAAACACCATATATTTT.

V and J are TRBV6-6 and TRBJ2-7, with a possible D match to TRBD1 (6 bases). V lost 8 bases to trimming and J lost 0 bases, with 17 bases between them. The CDR3 contains 15 residues. The germline gives CDR1 MNHNY, CDR2 SVGAGI (reference sequence). DNA for the CDR3: TGTGCCAGCGTGGAAGGGGGAGAGGGCTCCTACGAGCAGTACTTC. Translating gives CASVEGGEGSYEQYF.

The chain couples TRBV7-2 to TRBJ2-7; no definite D call. The germline gives CDR1 SGHTA, CDR2 FQGNSA. Trimming pared 2 bases from V and 2 bases from J, leaving 10 bases between. The CDR3 spans 14 residues. The CDR3 here is CASSLLGLAYEQYF. The CDR3, as DNA: TGTGCCAGCAGCTTACTTGGCCTGGCCTACGAGCAGTACTTC.

This chain uses TRBV6-1 with TRBJ2-7; 7 nucleotides align to TRBD2. CDR1 is MNHNS, CDR2 SASEGT, per germline. J gave up 6 bases and V 3 bases, and 17 bases lay outside the gene matches. CDR3 length: 17 amino acids. The CDR3 DNA is TGTGCCAGCAGTGATCTTTGGGTGAGGCGGGAGAACCCCGAGCAGTACTTC. It encodes CASSDLWVRRENPEQYF.

This chain uses TRBV6-1 with TRBJ1-3, with a tentative D call TRBD1 (6 bases). From germline, CDR1 is MNHNS and CDR2 SASEGT. V shed 1 base and J shed 4 bases, with 14 bases lying between them. The CDR3 loop spans 16 amino acids. CDR3 DNA sequence: TGTGCCAGCAGTGAAGTAGCGGGGGGGCCGGGAAACACCATATATTTT. Its translation: CASSEVAGGPGNTIYF.

CDR3 DNA sequence: TGCAGCGTTGAGCCCCTCAGTTCCTACGAGCAGTACTTC. This gives the protein CSVEPLSSYEQYF. The V and J genes are TRBV29-1 and TRBJ2-7, with D unresolved. The V end lost 3 bases, the J end lost 1 base, and 10 bases lay between the germline ends. The CDR3 loop spans 13 amino acids. Germline V CDR1 and CDR2: SQVTM, ANQGSEA.

This rearrangement joins TRBV15 to TRBJ2-5, with a possible D match to TRBD1 (5 bases). Trimming cost V 3 bases and J 6 bases, with 17 bases left between them. The V gene's germline CDR1 is LNHNV and CDR2 YYDKDF (reference sequence). This CDR3 is 15 amino acids long. The CDR3 bases are TGTGCCACCAGCAGGGTAGGGGCGCCAGGGAAGACCCAGTACTTC. Amino acids: CATSRVGAPGKTQYF.

This chain connects TRBV10-2 to TRBJ2-3; 8 nucleotides agree with TRBD2. The CDR3 loop spans 15 amino acids. Losses at the gene ends were 3 bases for V and 3 bases for J; bases not matched to a gene: 5. The germline CDR1 and CDR2 sequences are WSHSY and SAAADI. The CDR3 region has the DNA TGCGCCAGCAGTGATCGCGGGGGGAAAACAGATACGCAGTATTTT. It encodes CASSDRGGKTDTQYF.

The chain is built from TRBV7-6 and TRBJ2-7; 8 bases are a match to TRBD2. Germline CDR1 and CDR2: SGHVS and FNYEAQ. V lost 5 bases and J lost 3; bases outside the gene matches: 12. The CDR3 has 16 residues. CDR3 region: CASSPRLASGFYEQYF. The CDR3 DNA reads as TGTGCCAGCAGCCCCCGCTTGGCTAGCGGGTTCTACGAGCAGTACTTC.

The V and J genes are TRBV9 and TRBJ1-2; D call uncertain. The CDR3 runs 15 residues. CDR1 and CDR2 (germline): SGDLS, YYNGEE. V lost 3 bases and J lost 4, with 16 bases in between. The CDR3 nucleotides are TGTGCCAGCAGCGATTCTAACCGGGATTTCTATGGCTACACCTTC. This encodes CASSDSNRDFYGYTF.

The V gene is TRBV9, the J gene TRBJ1-4, with 7 bases lining up with TRBD1. Per germline, CDR1 SGDLS and CDR2 YYNGEE. V lost 5 bases, J lost 8 bases, and 9 bases stayed unmatched. This CDR3 spans 14 amino acids. CDR3 loop: CASSLTGKREKLFF. The CDR3 DNA sequence: TGTGCCAGCAGTTTGACAGGGAAGAGAGAAAAACTGTTTTTT.

The chain uses TRBV5-1 and TRBJ2-3; D is unclear. Trimming cost V 4 bases and J 1 base, with 7 bases left between them. CDR3 length: 13 residues. Germline CDR1 SGHRS, CDR2 YFSETQ. The CDR3 loop reads CASSLSGTDTQYF. The CDR3, as DNA: TGCGCCAGCAGCCTAAGCGGCACAGATACGCAGTATTTT.

This clone has only one observation. The V and J genes are TRBV10-2 and TRBJ1-1, with D uncertain. CDR1 is WSHSY and CDR2 is SAAADI in the germline V gene. The CDR3 totals 13 residues. Trimming cost V 5 bases and J 1 base, with 8 bases left between them. In DNA, the CDR3 is TGCGCCAGCAGTAAACGAGAGAACACTGAAGCTTTCTTT. This codes for CASSKRENTEAFF.

The rearrangement joins TRBV6-1 to TRBJ1-2, with D hard to call. Trimming left V 7 bases short and J 5 bases short, with 8 bases between. The V gene's germline CDR1 is MNHNS and CDR2 SASEGT. This CDR3 is 11 amino acids long. In DNA form, the CDR3 reads TGTGCCAGCACTGGGCCTTATGGCTACACCTTC. Its protein is CASTGPYGYTF.

In its sample, this clone was seen once. The J gene is TRBJ2-7, the V gene TRBV6-1, with a weak D call TRBD2 (6 bases). Trimming stripped 5 bases from V and 3 bases from J, with 14 bases between. This CDR3 has 14 residues. Germline CDR1 MNHNS, CDR2 SASEGT. Here the CDR3 reads CASSLTGGLYEQYF. CDR3 sequence (DNA): TGTGCCAGCAGTTTGACTGGAGGGCTCTACGAGCAGTACTTC.

This clone was observed a few times. The chain has TRBV7-9 and TRBJ2-2; a possible D gene is TRBD1 (6 bases). V lost 5 bases and J 0 bases, leaving 13 bases between the germline ends. There are 16 residues in the CDR3. Germline CDR1 reads SEHNR; CDR2 reads FQNEAQ (reference sequence). In DNA form, the CDR3 reads TGTGCCAGCAGCCCGGACAGTCTTGCGAACACCGGGGAGCTGTTTTTT. It codes for CASSPDSLANTGELFF.

This chain joins TRBV4-2 and TRBJ2-1, with D hard to call. Germline assignment: CDR1 LGHNA and CDR2 YNFKEQ. V dropped 1 base and J dropped 10 bases, with 8 bases sitting between them. This CDR3 region has 12 residues. CDR3 region: CASSQVRQEQFF. In DNA, the CDR3 is TGTGCCAGCAGCCAAGTGCGGCAGGAGCAGTTCTTC.

V gene TRBV2 combines with J gene TRBJ2-7; D may be TRBD1 (7 bases). V was cut by 1 base and J by 3 bases, with 13 bases left in between. This CDR3 is built from 15 residues. Germline assignment: CDR1 SNHLY and CDR2 FYNNEI. The CDR3 region is CASSEGAGGFYEQYF. DNA for the CDR3: TGTGCCAGCAGTGAAGGGGCAGGGGGGTTCTACGAGCAGTACTTC. Filled out from reference TRBV2 and TRBJ2-7, the complete variable domain reads EPEVTQTPSHQVTQMGQEVILRCVPISNHLYFYWYRQILGQKVEFLVSFYNNEISEKSEIFDDQFSVERPDGSNFTLKIRSTKLEDSAMYFCASSEGAGGFYEQYFGPGTRLTVT.